A selection of T cell receptor beta chains follows, all from one sample in a study of T cell repertoires in cytomegalovirus infection. MiXCR was run by TCRdb on the reads, yielding one entry per CDR3 protein. Among around 300,000 distinct CDR3 sequences listed, 9.5% were seen once. Sequencing input: PBMCs. The receptors were gathered from a human donor in good health (CMV status not recorded). Some clones in this sample may be carry-over from other donors' samples. The CDR3 runs from the conserved cysteine through the conserved F or W. D genes are given only for firm matches. Some rows have no size entry. The others give once, few or many, or a class for an expanded clone.

abundance	j_gene	d_gene	v_gene	len	CDR3nt	CDR3aa
few	TRBJ2-7	-	TRBV30	12	TGTGCCTGGAGAGGGGGGACCTACGAGCAGTACTTC	CAWRGGTYEQYF
-	TRBJ1-2	-	TRBV20-1	14	TGCAGTGCTCGTATGACAGGATTTAACTATGGCTACACCTTC	CSARMTGFNYGYTF
-	TRBJ2-7	-	TRBV12-3/TRBV12-4	11	TGTGCCAGCGGCCCCAACTACGAGCAGTACTTC	CASGPNYEQYF
once	TRBJ1-5	-	TRBV23-1	17	TGCGCCAGCAGTCAATCGAAGGGGCAGATAGGCAATCAGCCCCAGCATTTT	CASSQSKGQIGNQPQHF
-	TRBJ1-5	-	TRBV2	15	TGTGCCAGCAGTGTGCTAGCCGTTAGCAATCAGCCCCAGCATTTT	CASSVLAVSNQPQHF
many	TRBJ2-5	-	TRBV7-2	14	TGTGCCAGCAGCTTAGATGCGAGCGGTAGTGGCCAGTACTTC	CASSLDASGSGQYF
few	TRBJ2-1	-	TRBV7-3	15	TGTGCCAGCAGCTTAGGGCTAGCGACTTACAATGAGCAGTTCTTC	CASSLGLATYNEQFF
many	TRBJ2-5	TRBD2	TRBV7-2	14	TGTGCCAGCAGCTTAGCGGGGGGGATGGAGACCCAGTACTTC	CASSLAGGMETQYF
-	TRBJ2-1	TRBD2	TRBV12-3/TRBV12-4	19	TGTGCCAGCAGTTCCGGGACTAGCGGGTGGACCATAACCTCTAATGAGCAGTTCTTC	CASSSGTSGWTITSNEQFF
few	TRBJ2-2	-	TRBV20-1	13	TGCAGTGCTCCTCGTGGGCTCACCGGGGAGCTGTTTTTT	CSAPRGLTGELFF
many	TRBJ2-4	TRBD2	TRBV20-1	14	TGCAGTGCTAGTCCTCTAGCGGGAGAGGACATTCAGTACTTC	CSASPLAGEDIQYF
few	TRBJ2-3	TRBD1	TRBV18	17	TGTGCCAGCTCGCGCGACGGGACAGGGACCCCCCGCGCTACGCAGTATTTT	CASSRDGTGTPRATQYF
-	TRBJ2-2	-	TRBV10-3	16	TGTGCCATCAGTGAATGGGGCCTTCGTAACACCGGGGAGCTGTTTTTT	CAISEWGLRNTGELFF
-	TRBJ2-3	-	TRBV14	12	TGTGCCAGCAGCCAAGAGAGAATTACGCAGTATTTT	CASSQERITQYF
few	TRBJ1-4	-	TRBV12-3/TRBV12-4	14	TGTGCCAGCAGTTCAAGTCTAGAGAGGGAAAAACTGTTTTTT	CASSSSLEREKLFF
many	TRBJ2-1	-	TRBV7-2	14	TGTGCCAGCAGCTTACGCAACTCCTACAATGAGCAGTTCTTC	CASSLRNSYNEQFF
many	TRBJ2-1	TRBD2	TRBV7-3	16	TGTGCCAGCAGCTTGGTCTTTAGCGGGAGATGGAATGAGCAGTTCTTC	CASSLVFSGRWNEQFF
-	TRBJ2-3	TRBD2	TRBV7-3	15	TGTGCCAGCAGCAGCTGGGGGGGGACGGCAGATACGCAGTATTTT	CASSSWGGTADTQYF
many	TRBJ2-5	TRBD2	TRBV28	15	TGTGCCAGCACGGCCCCCCTACTAGCGTCGGAGACCCAGTACTTC	CASTAPLLASETQYF
few	TRBJ2-4	TRBD2	TRBV7-2	15	TGTGCCAGCAGCTTGGGGACTAGCGGGGGTGACATTCAGTACTTC	CASSLGTSGGDIQYF
many	TRBJ1-1	-	TRBV28	13	TGTGCCAGCACTGGGGTAATGAACACTGAAGCTTTCTTT	CASTGVMNTEAFF
few	TRBJ2-5	TRBD1	TRBV29-1	16	TGCAGCGTTGGACAGGGGGCCGGGATAAATCGAGAGACCCAGTACTTC	CSVGQGAGINRETQYF
many	TRBJ2-1	TRBD2	TRBV7-2	15	TGTGCCAGCAGCTTCAGCGGGGTCACCTACAATGAGCAGTTCTTC	CASSFSGVTYNEQFF
many	TRBJ2-1	TRBD2	TRBV7-8	19	TGTGCCAGCAGCTCCCGGACTAGCGGGGGGGCAGGCTCCTACAATGAGCAGTTCTTC	CASSSRTSGGAGSYNEQFF
many	TRBJ2-7	-	TRBV7-2	15	TGTGCCAGCAGCTTAGACCCCCCGGGCGGAGACGAGCAGTACTTC	CASSLDPPGGDEQYF
few	TRBJ1-1	-	TRBV2	14	TGTGCCAGCAGTGAGGTCGGGTTGGGCACTGAAGCTTTCTTT	CASSEVGLGTEAFF
-	TRBJ1-1	-	TRBV28	17	TGTGCCAGCAGTCGTCAGGAGGGGTATAATTTGAACACTGAAGCTTTCTTT	CASSRQEGYNLNTEAFF
-	TRBJ1-2	TRBD1	TRBV24-1	15	TGTGCCACCAGTGAGAGGACAGGCCAACTCTATGGCTACACCTTC	CATSERTGQLYGYTF
-	TRBJ2-7	-	TRBV6-6	14	TGTGCCAGCAGCTCCCGGCCAGTTGATGACGAGCAGTACTTC	CASSSRPVDDEQYF
many	TRBJ2-7	TRBD1	TRBV2	12	TGTGCCAGCAGCGGACAGGGCTACGAGCAGTACTTC	CASSGQGYEQYF
-	TRBJ2-1	-	TRBV6-2/TRBV6-3	15	TGTGCCAGCAGTTACGCCCGTTCCGCCTACAATGAGCAGTTCTTC	CASSYARSAYNEQFF
-	TRBJ1-2	-	TRBV7-2	13	TGTGCCAGCAGCTTACGCCGGGCCTATGGCTACACCTTC	CASSLRRAYGYTF
-	TRBJ2-1	TRBD2	TRBV20-1	13	TGCAGTGCTGAGGGGCGGGGGTGGAATGAGCAGTTCTTC	CSAEGRGWNEQFF
-	TRBJ1-4	-	TRBV7-2	13	TGTGCCAGCAGCTTAGTGGCAGAGGAAAAACTGTTTTTT	CASSLVAEEKLFF
few	TRBJ1-1	-	TRBV15	15	TGTGCCACCAGAACCCCAACAGGGTTGTGGACTGAAGCTTTCTTT	CATRTPTGLWTEAFF
few	TRBJ2-2	-	TRBV19	14	TGTGCCAGTATCAGGGGCCCTTACACCGGGGAGCTGTTTTTT	CASIRGPYTGELFF
many	TRBJ2-4	TRBD2	TRBV7-2	17	TGTGCCAGCAGCTTAGAACTAGCGGGTCCAGCCAAAAACATTCAGTACTTC	CASSLELAGPAKNIQYF
many	TRBJ2-7	-	TRBV7-9	14	TGTGCCAGCAGCCCGGGACATGAAATCTACGGGCAGTACTTC	CASSPGHEIYGQYF
-	TRBJ2-3	TRBD2	TRBV20-1	15	TGCAGTGCCTGGTGGGCTAGCGGGAAGGCAGATACGCAGTATTTT	CSAWWASGKADTQYF
few	TRBJ1-2	-	TRBV7-8	15	TGTGCCAGCAGCTCAGCCCAGGGAACCCTATCCGGCTACACCTTC	CASSSAQGTLSGYTF
many	TRBJ1-5	-	TRBV7-2	15	TGTGCCAGCAGCTTAAAGGGGGATAGCAATCAGCCCCAGCATTTT	CASSLKGDSNQPQHF
-	TRBJ2-5	-	TRBV5-1	14	TGCGCCAGCAGCTCGGCAGGGGCCCAAGAGACCCAGTACTTC	CASSSAGAQETQYF
many	TRBJ2-7	TRBD2	TRBV7-2	16	TGTGCCAGCAGCCCCGGACTAGCGGGGGCCCCCCACGAGCAGTACTTC	CASSPGLAGAPHEQYF
few	TRBJ1-6	-	TRBV27	14	TGTGCCAGTCATGGGGAACGGTATAATTCACCCCTCCACTTT	CASHGERYNSPLHF
few	TRBJ1-6	-	TRBV6-2/TRBV6-3	17	TGTGCCAGCAGTGAAAAAGTGAGAAGCTCCTATAATTCACCCCTCCACTTT	CASSEKVRSSYNSPLHF
-	TRBJ1-3	-	TRBV12-3/TRBV12-4	12	TGTGCCACCCTGGACTCTGGAAACACCATATATTTT	CATLDSGNTIYF
-	TRBJ1-2	-	TRBV19	12	TGTGCCAGTACTAGCACAAGGGATGGCTACACCTTC	CASTSTRDGYTF
many	TRBJ2-2	-	TRBV6-2/TRBV6-3	12	TGTGCCAGCAGCGAGGAGGGCAGGGAGCTGTTTTTT	CASSEEGRELFF
few	TRBJ1-5	TRBD1	TRBV2	16	TGTGCCAGCAGTGACTCGCCAGGGGGTAGCAATCAGCCCCAGCATTTT	CASSDSPGGSNQPQHF
-	TRBJ2-7	TRBD2	TRBV12-3/TRBV12-4	13	TGTGCCAGCAGTTTTTTGCGGGAGGATGAGCAGTACTTC	CASSFLREDEQYF
-	TRBJ2-7	TRBD1	TRBV2	15	TGTGCCAGCCGGTACCGAGGGACAGCTGGCTACGAGCAGTACTTC	CASRYRGTAGYEQYF
-	TRBJ1-2	TRBD1	TRBV7-8	17	TGTGCCAGCAGCTTGGTCCTCCTCAGGGGGCATAGTGGTGGCTACACCTTC	CASSLVLLRGHSGGYTF
few	TRBJ2-2	TRBD2	TRBV6-8	16	TGTGCCAGCAGTTACTTAACTAGCGCGAACACCGGGGAGCTGTTTTTT	CASSYLTSANTGELFF